The T cell receptor (beta chain) under discussion was sequenced for a study of blood T cell repertoires in COVID-19. As for the study in general: T cells, B-cell-depleted T cells, or PBMCs supplied cDNA or gDNA.

TCRdb keeps only in-frame clones here, not all; method: immunoSEQ multiplex PCR. The table shows 200,000 to 250,000 clones, with about 93% occurring only once. CDR3 length: 15 residues. CDR1 MNHEY and CDR2 SMNVEV come from the germline V gene (reference sequence). V was cut by 0 bases and J by 4 bases, with 12 bases left in between. Seattle patients were enrolled during active infection and followed longitudinally. The source is a man aged 60-69 years with COVID-19, enrolled during active disease. This chain joins TRBV27 and TRBJ1-2; no firm D call. The sequenced material came from peripheral blood. CDR3 DNA: TGTGCCAGCAGTTTATCTCTCCGGGGTATCTATGGCTACACCTTC. Translated: CASSLSLRGIYGYTF.